The clone carrying this TCR beta chain appeared once. Its antigen is still unknown. The same CDR3 is also encoded by other DNA sequences in this sample. The sample is drawn from a study of shared clonotypes between healthy human individuals. Study-wide background: Contributing individuals were a couple of females and a few males aged 18 to 49. Overall study results and limits: Shared clonotypes: about 5% naive CD4, roughly 3.8% naive CD8, around 2.2% memory CD4, approximately 0.41% memory CD8. Non-shared clonotypes showed lower generation probabilities than clonotypes common to all four donors.

Here immunoSEQ multiplex PCR was the method, and the copy in TCRdb shows in-frame clones only, minus some. Of about 230,000 clones listed, 50% to 75% are singletons. Germline loops: CDR1 LNHDA, CDR2 SQIVND (reference sequence). The CDR3 spans 12 residues. The V end lost 3 bases, the J end lost 6 bases, and 6 bases lay between the germline ends. The specimen was memory CD4+ T cells sorted from blood. Described subset: CD45RA-negative fraction. The chain employs TRBV19 and TRBJ1-5, with D unresolved. This sequence originates from a man aged 30 to 39 in good health. For the CDR3, the DNA is TGTGCCAGTAGTATTGGTGGTCAGCCCCAGCATTTT. It translates to CASSIGGQPQHF.